These 10 T cell receptor beta chains came from one sample sequenced in a study of cytomegalovirus exposure and HLA in healthy donors (dated by TCRdb to about 2017). Library generation was performed with the immunoSEQ multiplex PCR assay. For the multiplex PCR, a mixture combining 60 forward primers for TCR Vbeta segments and 13 reverse primers for TCR Jbeta segments was used. TCRdb's version of the immuneACCESS table is confined to in-frame rearrangements and falls short of the full clone set. An unresolved V gene accounts for under half of the shortfall where checked; the remainder is of unknown origin. This sample has approximately 180,000 clones in its table, and 75% to 80% of those were observed once. The ten largest clones take up almost 6.5% of the sample. Sequencing input: PBMCs. The receptors stem from a man aged 40-49 years in good health and CMV-seropositive.

The chain employs TRBV7-9 and TRBJ1-5, with D possibly TRBD1 on 6 matching bases. Germline loops: CDR1 SEHNR, CDR2 FQNEAQ (reference sequence). This CDR3 contains 13 residues. V dropped 8 bases and J dropped 9 bases, with 17 bases sitting between them. The CDR3 spells CASQGQGDGPQHF. CDR3 coding DNA: TGTGCCAGCCAGGGACAAGGGGACGGGCCCCAGCATTTT.

This clone appeared a single time. The chain links TRBV9 to TRBJ1-1; possible D gene TRBD1, 6 bases. The germline V gene encodes CDR1 SGDLS and CDR2 YYNGEE. This CDR3 is 13 amino acids long. V gave up 4 bases and J gave up 2 bases, with 9 bases separating them. Here the CDR3 reads CASSTQGNTEAFF. The CDR3 bases are TGTGCCAGCAGCACACAGGGTAACACTGAAGCTTTCTTT.

The gene calls are TRBV5-1 and TRBJ2-1; the match to TRBD2 covers 11 bases. Germline lookup yields CDR1 SGHRS and CDR2 YFSETQ. There are 14 residues in the CDR3. Trimming took 7 bases from V and 6 from J; bases not matched to a gene: 6. The CDR3 here is CASSVTSGSNEQFF. The CDR3 DNA is TGCGCCAGCTCCGTTACTAGCGGGAGCAATGAGCAGTTCTTC. The entire variable domain, with the rest obtained from reference TRBV5-1 and TRBJ2-1, is as follows: KAGVTQTPRYLIKTRGQQVTLSCSPISGHRSVSWYQQTPGQGLQFLFEYFSETQRNKGNFPGRFSGRQFSNSRSEMNVSTLELGDSALYLCASSVTSGSNEQFFGPGTRLTVL.

The chain recombines TRBV2 with TRBJ2-5; 7 bases are shared with TRBD1. The CDR3 extends over 15 amino acids. V lost 11 bases to trimming and J lost 2 bases; unmatched junction nucleotides: 14. The germline gives CDR1 SNHLY, CDR2 FYNNEI. The CDR3 DNA follows: TGTGCCGGTCAAGACCGGGACAGCCTACAAGAGACCCAGTACTTC. It is translated as CAGQDRDSLQETQYF.

The rearrangement uses TRBV7-9 and TRBJ2-1; perhaps TRBD1 as D (6 bases). Trimming shortened V by 5 bases and J by 6 bases, and 8 bases separated the two germline ends. The CDR3 is 12 residues long. Germline loops: CDR1 SEHNR, CDR2 FQNEAQ (reference sequence). Written as DNA, the CDR3 is TGTGCCAGCAGCCCAGGGGTCAATGAGCAGTTCTTC. Its protein product is CASSPGVNEQFF.

This clone appeared once. The rearrangement joins TRBV19 to TRBJ2-2; 8 bases map to TRBD1. The CDR3 sequence is 15 residues long. The J segment lost 7 bases and the V segment lost 6 bases, leaving 10 bases of the junction unmatched. Germline V gene lookup returns CDR1 LNHDA and CDR2 SQIVND (reference sequence). The CDR3 loop reads CASRPGQDRVGELFF. The CDR3 region has the DNA TGTGCCAGTAGGCCGGGACAGGATCGAGTCGGGGAGCTGTTTTTT.

This clone was detected once. The chain employs TRBV28 and TRBJ2-7; tentatively, D is TRBD2 (7 bases). Trimming cost V 9 bases and J 2 bases, with 17 bases left between them. Germline V gene lookup returns CDR1 MDHEN and CDR2 SYDVKM. The CDR3 is 14 residues long. The DNA of the CDR3 is TGTGCCAGTAACCTTGGGGGGGCAGCCTACGAGCAGTACTTC. This gives the protein CASNLGGAAYEQYF.

CDR3 nucleotide sequence: TGCAGTCCCGACAGGGAGTATGGCTACACCTTC. Its translation is CSPDREYGYTF. This chain connects TRBV20-1 to TRBJ1-2; 7 nucleotides align to TRBD1. CDR1 is DFQATT and CDR2 is SNEGSKA in the germline V gene (reference sequence). This CDR3 region has 11 residues. The ends lost 8 bases at V and 5 bases at J; junction bases unmatched: 5.

Only a few counts were recorded for this clone. The chain uses TRBV5-1 and TRBJ2-7, with a weak D call TRBD2 (6 bases). V gave up 2 bases and J gave up 5 bases, with 14 bases separating them. Germline assignment: CDR1 SGHRS and CDR2 YFSETQ. CDR3 size: 14 residues. The CDR3 region is CASSFSGTGDEQYF. Here the CDR3 DNA reads TGCGCCAGCAGCTTTAGTGGGACTGGGGACGAGCAGTACTTC.

This clone was seen only once. The chain employs TRBV15 and TRBJ2-7, with D perhaps TRBD1 (5 bases). Trimming took 1 base from V and 9 from J, leaving 13 bases between them. CDR1 LNHNV and CDR2 YYDKDF come from the germline V gene (reference sequence). The CDR3 is 13 residues long. The CDR3, as DNA: TGTGCCACCAGCAGAGCTCTCGACAGCCTGCAGTACTTC. It translates to CATSRALDSLQYF.